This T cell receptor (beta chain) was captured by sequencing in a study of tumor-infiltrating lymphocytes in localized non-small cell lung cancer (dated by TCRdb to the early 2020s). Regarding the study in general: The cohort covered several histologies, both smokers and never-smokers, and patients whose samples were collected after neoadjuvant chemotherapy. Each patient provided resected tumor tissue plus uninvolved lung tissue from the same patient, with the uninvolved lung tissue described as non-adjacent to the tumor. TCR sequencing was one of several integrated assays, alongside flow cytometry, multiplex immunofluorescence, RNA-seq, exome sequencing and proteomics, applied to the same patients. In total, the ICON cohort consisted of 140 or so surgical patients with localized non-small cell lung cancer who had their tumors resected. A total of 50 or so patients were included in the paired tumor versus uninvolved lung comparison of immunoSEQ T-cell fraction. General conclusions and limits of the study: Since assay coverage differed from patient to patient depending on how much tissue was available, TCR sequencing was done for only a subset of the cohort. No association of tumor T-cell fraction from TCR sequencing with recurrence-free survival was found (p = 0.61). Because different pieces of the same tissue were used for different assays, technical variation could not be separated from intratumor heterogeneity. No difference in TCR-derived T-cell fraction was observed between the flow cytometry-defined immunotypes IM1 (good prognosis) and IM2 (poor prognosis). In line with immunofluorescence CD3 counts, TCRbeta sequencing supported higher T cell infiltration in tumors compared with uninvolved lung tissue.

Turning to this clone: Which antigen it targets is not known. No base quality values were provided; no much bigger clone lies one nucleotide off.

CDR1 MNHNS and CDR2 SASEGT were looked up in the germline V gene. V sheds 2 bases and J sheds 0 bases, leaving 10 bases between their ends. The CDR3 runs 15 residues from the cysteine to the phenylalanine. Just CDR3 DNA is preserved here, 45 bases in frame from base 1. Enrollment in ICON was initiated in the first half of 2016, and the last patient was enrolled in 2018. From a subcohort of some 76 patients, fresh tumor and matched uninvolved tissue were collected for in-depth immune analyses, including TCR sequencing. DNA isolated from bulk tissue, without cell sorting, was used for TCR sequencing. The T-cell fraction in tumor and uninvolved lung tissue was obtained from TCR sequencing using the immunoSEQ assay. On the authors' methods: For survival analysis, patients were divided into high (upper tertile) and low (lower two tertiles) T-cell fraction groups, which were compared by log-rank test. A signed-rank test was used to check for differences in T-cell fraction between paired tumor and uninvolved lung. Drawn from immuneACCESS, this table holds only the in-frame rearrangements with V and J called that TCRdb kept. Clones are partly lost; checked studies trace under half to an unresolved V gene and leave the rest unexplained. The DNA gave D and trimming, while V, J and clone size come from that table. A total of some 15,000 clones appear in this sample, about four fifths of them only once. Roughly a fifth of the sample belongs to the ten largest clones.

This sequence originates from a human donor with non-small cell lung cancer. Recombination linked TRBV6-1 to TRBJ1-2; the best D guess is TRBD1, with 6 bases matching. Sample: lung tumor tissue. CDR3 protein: CASSELPGANYGYTF. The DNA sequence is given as TGTGCCAGCAGTGAACTCCCAGGGGCTAACTATGGCTACACCTTC.